This T cell receptor (beta chain) was captured by sequencing in a study of T cell repertoires in cytomegalovirus infection. TCRdb recomputed calls from the reads with MiXCR, one row per CDR3 protein. The top ten clones hold 4.3% of a sample with 300,000 to 400,000 distinct CDR3 sequences, around a tenth of them seen once. Findings of the study overall: CMV carriers having the relevant HLA were flagged by cumulative public TCR beta family frequency. The ex vivo response was dominated by HLA-C-restricted CMV-specific TCR beta clonotypes.

Note on this clonotype: Its target is not known.

The germline CDR1 and CDR2 sequences are LNHDA and SQIVND (reference sequence). Trimming left V 3 bases short and J 4 bases short, with 15 bases between. The CDR3 is 15 residues long. Sequencing was performed on PBMCs. V usage is TRBV19 and J usage is TRBJ1-1, with D tentatively TRBD1 (6 bases). The source is a human donor in good health (CMV status not recorded). Some clones in this sample may be carry-over from other donors' samples. The CDR3 DNA sequence: TGTGCCAGTAGTATTTTCCAGGGGCTTGGCACTGAAGCTTTCTTT. This sequence encodes CASSIFQGLGTEAFF.